A selection of T cell receptor beta chains follows, all from one sample in a study of shared clonotypes between healthy human individuals. The repertoire was sequenced with immunoSEQ multiplex PCR; TCRdb's copy has only in-frame clones and lacks some. The repertoire holds millions of clones, around nine tenths seen once, with 0.13% to 0.15% in the top ten. Sample: naive CD4+ T cells sorted from blood. The receptors shown here come from a young man in good health. Each CDR3 is given with its conserved first and last residue. A D gene is named only where the DNA matches it firmly. Size values are once, few and many counts, or a class for expanded clones, and some rows have none.

d_call j_call clone_size v_call cdr3_aa cdr3_nt
. TRBJ2-2 . TRBV13 CASSFRRVSRGTGELFF TGTGCCAGCAGCTTTCGGCGGGTCTCCAGAGGGACCGGGGAGCTGTTTTTT
TRBD1 TRBJ1-2 . TRBV6-6 CASSYRTGGNYGYTF TGTGCCAGCAGTTACCGTACAGGGGGCAATTATGGCTACACCTTC
. TRBJ1-1 . TRBV28 CATRQFTEAFF TGTGCCACCAGACAGTTCACTGAAGCTTTCTTT
. TRBJ1-1 few TRBV19 CASSRLGNTEAFF TGTGCCAGTAGTCGGTTGGGGAACACTGAAGCTTTCTTT
. TRBJ1-5 . TRBV6-1 CASSEAPRGQPQHF TGTGCCAGCAGTGAAGCCCCGAGGGGTCAGCCCCAGCATTTT
TRBD2 TRBJ2-2 . TRBV7-8 CASSLWGLAGTGELFF TGTGCCAGCAGCTTATGGGGACTAGCGGGCACCGGGGAGCTGTTTTTT
. TRBJ2-3 . TRBV6-6 CASSYPGTDTQYF TGTGCCAGCAGTTATCCCGGCACAGATACGCAGTATTTT
. TRBJ2-5 . TRBV11-2 CASSSAGREETQYF TGTGCCAGCAGCTCGGCAGGGCGAGAAGAGACCCAGTACTTC
. TRBJ1-2 . TRBV5-4 CASTPGRANYGYTF TGTGCCAGCACCCCGGGACGGGCTAACTATGGCTACACCTTC
. TRBJ2-3 . TRBV12-5 CASAGTDTQYF TGTGCTAGTGCGGGAACAGATACGCAGTATTTT
. TRBJ2-1 . TRBV23-1 CASSQWSKQFF TGCGCCAGCAGTCAATGGTCCAAGCAGTTCTTC
TRBD1 TRBJ1-1 . TRBV6-5 CASSYNYRGLVTEAFF TGTGCCAGCAGTTACAACTACAGGGGGCTCGTCACTGAAGCTTTCTTT
TRBD1 TRBJ1-5 . TRBV2 CATQGGSNQPQHF TGTGCCACCCAGGGGGGGAGCAATCAGCCCCAGCATTTT
TRBD1 TRBJ2-5 . TRBV30 CASLYTGGQETQYF TGTGCCTCCTTGTACACAGGGGGCCAAGAGACCCAGTACTTC
. TRBJ2-7 . TRBV6-1 CASSGSSYEQYF TGTGCCAGCAGTGGTAGCTCCTACGAGCAGTACTTC
TRBD1 TRBJ2-3 . TRBV7-9 CASSQTGVFTDTQYF TGTGCCAGCAGTCAGACAGGGGTATTCACAGATACGCAGTATTTT
. TRBJ2-1 . TRBV2 CASRRGNNEQFF TGTGCCAGCAGGAGGGGGAACAATGAGCAGTTCTTC
. TRBJ2-5 . TRBV6-1 CASSERGHKETQYF TGTGCCAGCAGTGAGAGGGGCCACAAAGAGACCCAGTACTTC
. TRBJ1-6 . TRBV7-9 CASSPPGRDSPLHF TGTGCCAGCAGCCCACCAGGGAGAGATTCACCCCTCCACTTT
TRBD2 TRBJ2-5 . TRBV6-6 CASSYFRTSDQETQYF TGTGCCAGCAGTTACTTTAGGACTAGCGACCAAGAGACCCAGTACTTC
. TRBJ2-7 once TRBV19 CASSASESSYEQYF TGTGCCAGTAGTGCCTCCGAGAGCTCCTACGAGCAGTACTTC
. TRBJ2-2 . TRBV9 CASSVDRQPNTGELFF TGTGCCAGCAGCGTAGACAGACAACCAAACACCGGGGAGCTGTTTTTT
. TRBJ1-5 . TRBV6-1 CASSEGRATNQPQHF TGTGCCAGCAGTGAAGGCAGGGCCACTAATCAGCCCCAGCATTTT
. TRBJ1-6 . TRBV25-1 CASRETVDNSPLHF TGTGCCAGCAGGGAGACAGTAGATAATTCACCCCTCCACTTT
. TRBJ2-7 . TRBV6-6 CASSYHPRTVYEQYF TGTGCCAGCAGTTACCATCCCCGAACGGTCTACGAGCAGTACTTC
. TRBJ2-1 once TRBV11-3 CASSSRSGGRGNEQFF TGTGCCAGCAGCTCCCGCTCGGGCGGTCGGGGCAATGAGCAGTTCTTC
. TRBJ2-5 . TRBV18 CASSPEGEETQYF TGTGCCAGCTCACCGGAAGGGGAGGAGACCCAGTACTTC
. TRBJ2-7 . TRBV9 CASSVDSGSSTYEQYF TGTGCCAGCAGCGTAGACTCGGGGTCTTCAACCTACGAGCAGTACTTC
TRBD2 TRBJ2-4 . TRBV4-3 CASSQVGSLAGSKNIQYF TGCGCCAGCAGCCAAGTAGGGAGTCTAGCGGGATCCAAAAACATTCAGTACTTC
TRBD1 TRBJ2-5 . TRBV30 CAWTTGGIQETQYF TGTGCCTGGACCACAGGGGGGATCCAAGAGACCCAGTACTTC
. TRBJ1-3 once TRBV5-4 CASSQVGSGNTIYF TGTGCCAGCAGCCAGGTGGGCTCTGGAAACACCATATATTTT
TRBD1 TRBJ2-7 . TRBV2 CASSEDRTYEQYF TGTGCCAGCAGCGAGGACAGGACCTACGAGCAGTACTTC
. TRBJ1-5 . TRBV7-9 CASSLVPLKGQPQHF TGTGCCAGCAGCTTAGTCCCGCTCAAGGGACAGCCCCAGCATTTT
TRBD1 TRBJ1-1 few TRBV19 CASSPGDRDTEAFF TGTGCCAGTAGCCCAGGGGACAGGGATACTGAAGCTTTCTTT
. TRBJ2-2 . TRBV7-9 CASSLLYGGGTGELFF TGTGCCAGCAGCTTATTGTACGGGGGCGGTACCGGGGAGCTGTTTTTT
. TRBJ2-3 . TRBV6-4 CASSSGGSTDTQYF TGTGCCAGCAGTAGTGGCGGTTCCACAGATACGCAGTATTTT
TRBD2 TRBJ2-3 . TRBV10-2 CASSPTSGFTDTQYF TGCGCCAGCAGTCCGACTAGCGGATTCACAGATACGCAGTATTTT
. TRBJ2-2 . TRBV9 CASRATGTTVGELFF TGTGCCAGCAGAGCTACCGGGACGACGGTTGGGGAGCTGTTTTTT
TRBD2 TRBJ2-3 . TRBV4-3 CASSQETNGLAGVFHTQYF TGCGCCAGCAGCCAAGAGACAAATGGGCTAGCGGGAGTTTTCCATACGCAGTATTTT
TRBD2 TRBJ2-2 . TRBV19 CASSLLAGGLTGELFF TGTGCCAGTAGTCTACTAGCGGGGGGCTTAACCGGGGAGCTGTTTTTT
. TRBJ1-2 . TRBV2 CASTTAYGYTF TGTGCCAGTACCACAGCCTATGGCTACACCTTC
TRBD1 TRBJ1-1 . TRBV6-5 CASSWGQGGNTEAFF TGTGCCAGCAGTTGGGGACAGGGAGGGAACACTGAAGCTTTCTTT
. TRBJ1-1 . TRBV2 CASRGRGSTEAFF TGTGCCAGCAGAGGCAGGGGTTCCACTGAAGCTTTCTTT
TRBD1 TRBJ2-5 . TRBV6-5 CATGQGQETQYF TGTGCCACAGGACAGGGGCAAGAGACCCAGTACTTC
. TRBJ1-5 . TRBV28 CASSLGTTEPQHF TGTGCCAGCAGTTTGGGCACTACGGAGCCCCAGCATTTT
TRBD1 TRBJ2-7 . TRBV19 CASSQLRGDRGHEQYF TGTGCCAGTAGCCAACTCAGGGGGGACAGGGGGCACGAGCAGTACTTC
. TRBJ2-1 . TRBV7-2 CASSAGSYNEQFF TGTGCCAGCAGCGCTGGGAGTTACAATGAGCAGTTCTTC
. TRBJ2-7 . TRBV21-1 CASRWGFEQYF TGTGCCAGCCGCTGGGGGTTCGAGCAGTACTTC
TRBD2 TRBJ2-2 . TRBV7-9 CASSRGTSGGTGELFF TGTGCCAGCAGCCGCGGGACTAGCGGGGGTACCGGGGAGCTGTTTTTT
TRBD1 TRBJ2-2 . TRBV30 CAWTRTGKAGELFF TGTGCCTGGACCAGGACAGGGAAAGCCGGGGAGCTGTTTTTT
. TRBJ2-7 . TRBV20-1 CSARVGYEQYF TGCAGTGCTAGAGTCGGGTACGAGCAGTACTTC
. TRBJ1-1 . TRBV6-6 CASSYSQANTEAFF TGTGCCAGCAGTTACAGTCAAGCAAACACTGAAGCTTTCTTT
TRBD2 TRBJ2-3 . TRBV27 CASSLSMSSGETDTQYF TGTGCCAGCAGTTTATCGATGTCTAGCGGGGAAACAGATACGCAGTATTTT